One sample yielded the 16 T cell receptor beta chains listed below, sequenced in a study of OX40 agonist ivuxolimab in advanced cancers. Profiling relied on immunoSEQ multiplex PCR, and the TCRdb table lists in-frame clones only, not all of them. There are 60,000 to 95,000 clones in the sample; about 85% occur only once, and around 0.6% lies in the top ten. Sequenced here: CD4+ or CD8+ T cells sorted from blood, sampled in a trial of the OX40 agonist ivuxolimab. These receptors were collected from an adult with an advanced solid tumor such as melanoma, head and neck, liver or kidney cancer.

DNA for the CDR3: TGTGCCAGCAGGGGGGGGGAGGTAAACTATGGCTACACCTTC. Its translation is CASRGGEVNYGYTF. The genes are TRBV6-5 and TRBJ1-2; a weak D match, TRBD1 (5 bases). Germline loops: CDR1 MNHEY, CDR2 SVGAGI. The CDR3 covers 14 residues. V shed 6 bases and J shed 2 bases, with 13 bases lying between them.

This chain links TRBV5-4 with TRBJ1-2, with 8 bases lining up with TRBD1. V was pared by 4 bases and J by 6 bases, with 11 bases of the junction left unmatched. Germline-derived CDR1 and CDR2 are SGHNT and YYREEE (reference sequence). The CDR3 totals 15 residues. The CDR3 sequence is CASSLKIQGGNGYTF. The CDR3, as DNA: TGTGCCAGCAGCCTTAAAATACAGGGGGGTAATGGCTACACCTTC. Supplemented by reference TRBV5-4 and TRBJ1-2, the full variable domain reads ETGVTQSPTHLIKTRGQQVTLRCSSQSGHNTVSWYQQALGQGPQFIFQYYREEENGRGNFPPRFSGLQFPNYSSELNVNALELDDSALYLCASSLKIQGGNGYTFGSGTRLTVV.

V and J are TRBV7-2 and TRBJ1-3; a possible D gene is TRBD1 (5 bases). V lost 3 bases and J 4 bases, leaving 13 bases between the germline ends. Germline values: CDR1 SGHTA, CDR2 FQGNSA. The CDR3 contains 15 residues. In DNA form, the CDR3 reads TGTGCCAGCAGCTTCGATGGCAGGGTAGGAAACACCATATATTTT. As protein: CASSFDGRVGNTIYF.

The chain recombines TRBV18 with TRBJ1-5; TRBD1 aligns across 7 bases. Germline V gene data show CDR1 as KGHSH and CDR2 as LQKENI. Trimming cost V 0 bases and J 0 bases; bases outside gene matches: 2. The CDR3 has 16 residues. Written as DNA, the CDR3 is TGTGCCAGCTCACCACCGGACAGGATTAGCAATCAGCCCCAGCATTTT. Protein: CASSPPDRISNQPQHF.

The CDR3: CASSPGLEGGTEAFF. The CDR3 DNA reads as TGTGCCAGCTCACCAGGATTAGAAGGGGGCACTGAAGCTTTCTTT. The chain employs TRBV18 and TRBJ1-1; TRBD1 might be the D (6 bases). This CDR3 comprises 15 residues. Trimming left V 2 bases short and J 4 bases short, with 14 bases between. The germline CDR1 and CDR2 sequences are KGHSH and LQKENI.

The sample holds one count of this clone. The chain carries TRBV28 and TRBJ1-2, with D tentatively TRBD1 (5 bases). CDR1 is MDHEN, CDR2 SYDVKM, per germline. The V and J ends lost 3 bases and 4 bases respectively, with 12 bases between them. The CDR3 runs 14 residues. CDR3: CASSFGGGGYGYTF. The CDR3, as DNA: TGTGCCAGCAGTTTCGGGGGAGGAGGCTATGGCTACACCTTC.

The chain recombines TRBV4-2 with TRBJ2-2; 9 bases agree with TRBD1. Per germline, CDR1 LGHNA and CDR2 YNFKEQ. The CDR3 loop spans 18 amino acids. The ends lost 0 bases at V and 1 base at J; junction bases unmatched: 6. Written as DNA, the CDR3 is TGTGCCAGCAGCCAAGATTGGGGACAGGGTAGGAACACCGGGGAGCTGTTTTTT. Translating it yields CASSQDWGQGRNTGELFF.

The chain uses TRBV19 and TRBJ2-5; 7 nucleotides agree with TRBD1. The CDR3 is 14 amino acids. Germline assignment: CDR1 LNHDA and CDR2 SQIVND (reference sequence). With 10 bases clipped from V and 2 bases from J, the junction kept 10 bases outside the gene matches. The CDR3 DNA follows: TGTGCCACCTCAAGGTACAGGGGACAAGAGACCCAGTACTTC. This gives the protein CATSRYRGQETQYF.

The gene calls are TRBV4-3 and TRBJ1-2; D is possibly TRBD1 (5 bases). There are 15 residues in the CDR3. Trimming left V 3 bases short and J 4 bases short, with 15 bases between. CDR1 is LGHNA and CDR2 is YSLEER in the germline V gene. CDR3 DNA sequence: TGCGCCAGCAGCCAGGGTCAGGGTTACGGCTATGGCTACACCTTC. Protein: CASSQGQGYGYGYTF.

This rearrangement joins TRBV7-3 to TRBJ2-2, with unresolved D. The CDR3 covers 13 residues. V was pared by 5 bases and J by 2 bases, with 6 bases between. Germline CDR1 reads SGHTA; CDR2 reads FQGTGA. This chain's CDR3 is CASSPRNTGELFF. CDR3 nucleotide sequence: TGTGCCAGCAGCCCGCGAAACACCGGGGAGCTGTTTTTT. Complete variable domain (other parts from reference TRBV7-3 and TRBJ2-2): GAGVSQTPSNKVTEKGKYVELRCDPISGHTALYWYRQSLGQGPEFLIYFQGTGAADDSGLPNDRFFAVRPEGSVSTLKIQRTERGDSAVYLCASSPRNTGELFFGEGSRLTVL.

The V call is TRBV5-6, the J call TRBJ2-3, with D uncertain. The germline CDR1 and CDR2 sequences are SGHDT and YYEEEE. Trimming left V 0 bases short and J 6 bases short, with 8 bases between. The CDR3 is 13 amino acids. DNA of the CDR3: TGTGCCAGCAGCTTGGGGAGATACGATACGCAGTATTTT. Its protein is CASSLGRYDTQYF. Using reference TRBV5-6 and TRBJ2-3 for the parts outside the CDR3, the full variable domain is DAGVTQSPTHLIKTRGQQVTLRCSPKSGHDTVSWYQQALGQGPQFIFQYYEEEERQRGNFPDRFSGHQFPNYSSELNVNALLLGDSALYLCASSLGRYDTQYFGPGTRLTVL.

This clone has more than one count but fewer than ten. The V call is TRBV5-4, the J call TRBJ2-7; TRBD1 might be the D (5 bases). This CDR3 has 13 amino acids. CDR1 SGHNT and CDR2 YYREEE come from the germline V gene (reference sequence). V lost 2 bases and J 3 bases, leaving 9 bases between the germline ends. The CDR3 spells CASSFDSLYEQYF. CDR3 bases: TGTGCCAGCAGCTTTGACAGCCTCTACGAGCAGTACTTC.

V gene TRBV18 combines with J gene TRBJ2-5; TRBD1 matches 8 bases. This CDR3 has 13 residues. The V gene's germline CDR1 is KGHSH and CDR2 LQKENI. V dropped 6 bases and J dropped 5; count of bases not matched to a gene: 5. CDR3 sequence: CASSLGDRETQYF. The CDR3 DNA follows: TGTGCCAGCTCGCTGGGGGACAGGGAGACCCAGTACTTC.

The chain couples TRBV2 to TRBJ2-1; either TRBD1 or TRBD2 may fit D (5 bases each). V was clipped by 7 bases and J by 15 bases, with 25 bases between them. Germline V gene data show CDR1 as SNHLY and CDR2 as FYNNEI. The CDR3 covers 14 residues. The CDR3 reads CASILRSTGTPLFF. The DNA for the CDR3 is TGTGCCAGCATACTAAGGTCAACCGGGACCCCTCTGTTCTTC.

The chain has TRBV28 and TRBJ1-2, with D unresolved. CDR1 is MDHEN and CDR2 is SYDVKM in the germline V gene. The CDR3 consists of 14 residues. V shed 5 bases and J shed 8 bases, with 18 bases lying between them. The CDR3 here is CASSIQHEPWGYTF. The CDR3 DNA is TGTGCCAGCAGTATCCAACACGAACCCTGGGGCTACACCTTC.

The V and J genes are TRBV2 and TRBJ2-5; TRBD2 matches at 7 bases. Judging by the DNA end, TRBJ2-7 fits better; the J call may be wrong. This CDR3 spans 14 amino acids. Germline V gives CDR1 SNHLY, CDR2 FYNNEI. As DNA, the CDR3 is TGTGCCGGGGGGGAGGGCGGATCTCGCTACGAGCAGTACTTC. Its translation is CAGGEGGSRYEQYF.